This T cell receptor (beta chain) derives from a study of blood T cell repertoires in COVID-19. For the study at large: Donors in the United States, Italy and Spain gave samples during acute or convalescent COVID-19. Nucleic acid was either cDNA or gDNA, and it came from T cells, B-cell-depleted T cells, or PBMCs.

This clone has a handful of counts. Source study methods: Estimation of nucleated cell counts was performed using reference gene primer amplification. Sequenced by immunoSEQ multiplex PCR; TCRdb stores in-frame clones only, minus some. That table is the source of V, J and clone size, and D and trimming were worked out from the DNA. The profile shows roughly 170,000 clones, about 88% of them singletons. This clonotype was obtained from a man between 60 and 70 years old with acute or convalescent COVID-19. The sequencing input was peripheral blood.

CDR3 region: CASSLDSGAYEQYF. Here the CDR3 DNA reads TGTGCCAGCAGCTTAGATTCGGGGGCCTACGAGCAGTACTTC. The chain joins TRBV7-2 to TRBJ2-7, with a weak D call TRBD2 (6 bases). The CDR3 has 14 amino acids. Trimming removed 1 base from V and 2 bases from J, with 9 bases in between. Germline CDR1 and CDR2: SGHTA and FQGNSA.